These 19 T cell receptor beta chains originate from one sample sequenced in a study of blood T cell repertoires in COVID-19. The protocol was immunoSEQ multiplex PCR, while the TCRdb copy is restricted to in-frame clones and leaves out a portion. The sample yields about 220,000 clones, 82% seen once. Sequencing used peripheral blood. These receptors all stem from a woman aged 80 or over with acute or convalescent COVID-19.

The V gene is TRBV15, the J gene TRBJ1-5; weak D call: TRBD1 (5 bases). CDR1 and CDR2 from the germline V gene are LNHNV and YYDKDF (reference sequence). The germline V and J ends were trimmed by 2 bases and 9 bases, with 11 bases remaining between them. The CDR3 is made up of 13 amino acids. The DNA of the CDR3 is TGTGCCACCAGCAGACAGGGAACTTCGCCCCAGCATTTT. The encoded protein is CATSRQGTSPQHF. The complete variable domain, with remaining parts taken from reference TRBV15 and TRBJ1-5, reads DAMVIQNPRYQVTQFGKPVTLSCSQTLNHNVMYWYQQKSSQAPKLLFHYYDKDFNNEADTPDNFQSRRPNTSFCFLDIRSPGLGDTAMYLCATSRQGTSPQHFGDGTRLSIL.

The chain is built from TRBV13 and TRBJ1-4; possible D gene TRBD1, 5 bases. V lost 2 bases to trimming and J lost 8 bases, with 15 bases between them. Germline CDR1 reads PRHDT; CDR2 reads FYEKMQ (reference sequence). This CDR3 spans 15 amino acids. CDR3 DNA: TGTGCCAGCAGCTTACAAATTAGGGGCAGGGAAAAACTGTTTTTT. Translating it yields CASSLQIRGREKLFF.

The V call is TRBV15, the J call TRBJ1-5; D gene uncertain. The CDR3 has 14 amino acids. The germline CDR1 and CDR2 sequences are LNHNV and YYDKDF (reference sequence). With 3 bases removed from V and 0 bases from J, the gap between germline ends came to 6 bases. For the CDR3, the DNA is TGTGCCACCAGCAGGCAGTATAGCAATCAGCCCCAGCATTTT. Encoded protein: CATSRQYSNQPQHF.

The CDR3 DNA follows: TGCGCCAGCAGCTTGGATTCCGGGGAGGGGCAGTATTTT. It codes for CASSLDSGEGQYF. V is TRBV5-1 and J is TRBJ2-3; TRBD2 matches at 7 bases. The germline CDR1 and CDR2 sequences are SGHRS and YFSETQ. This CDR3 region has 13 residues. The trim removed 0 bases at V and 11 bases at J, leaving 6 bases unmatched.

This rearrangement joins TRBV4-1 to TRBJ2-1; 7 nucleotides align to TRBD1. With 4 bases clipped from V and 3 bases from J, the junction kept 0 bases outside the gene matches. This CDR3 is built from 13 residues. Germline lookup yields CDR1 MGHRA and CDR2 YSYEKL. CDR3 residues: CASSRDSYNEQFF. The DNA for the CDR3 is TGCGCCAGCAGCCGGGACAGCTACAATGAGCAGTTCTTC.

The J gene is TRBJ1-1, the V gene TRBV11-3; a possible D gene is TRBD1 (6 bases). The CDR3 totals 17 residues. With 1 base removed from V and 1 base from J, the gap between germline ends came to 16 bases. The germline V gene has CDR1 SGHNT and CDR2 YENEEA. CDR3 region: CASSLGFLTGANTEAFF. The CDR3 coding sequence is TGTGCCAGCAGCTTAGGATTCTTGACAGGCGCGAACACTGAAGCTTTCTTT. Variable domain in full (rest from reference TRBV11-3 and TRBJ1-1): EAGVVQSPRYKIIEKKQPVAFWCNPISGHNTLYWYLQNLGQGPELLIRYENEEAVDDSQLPKDRFSAERLKGVDSTLKIQPAELGDSAVYLCASSLGFLTGANTEAFFGQGTRLTVV.

The chain couples TRBV6-6 to TRBJ1-2; 10 bases line up with TRBD1. V trimming: 4 bases; J trimming: 4 bases; junction bases outside the gene matches: 6. There are 15 residues in the CDR3. Germline values: CDR1 MNHNY, CDR2 SVGAGI (reference sequence). The CDR3 sequence: CASSFSRQGAYGYTF. CDR3 bases: TGTGCCAGCAGTTTCTCCCGACAGGGGGCCTATGGCTACACCTTC.

The genes are TRBV4-1 and TRBJ2-7, with D perhaps matching TRBD1 (6 bases). The CDR3 covers 17 residues. The germline V and J ends were trimmed by 0 bases and 2 bases, with 17 bases remaining between them. CDR1 and CDR2 (germline): MGHRA, YSYEKL. CDR3 in DNA: TGCGCCAGCAGCCAAGAGTGGACAGAGAGAGGCCCCTACGAGCAGTACTTC. Protein: CASSQEWTERGPYEQYF.

The gene calls are TRBV3-1 (or the pseudogene TRBV3-2) and TRBJ2-7; D might be TRBD1 (6 bases). Deletions cut 4 bases from V and 2 bases from J, with 12 bases between. The CDR3 has 14 residues. Germline CDR1 and CDR2: LGHDT and YNNKEL (reference sequence). CDR3 residues: CASSPDSLAYEQYF. CDR3 DNA sequence: TGTGCCAGCAGCCCGGACAGCCTAGCCTACGAGCAGTACTTC.

The chain carries TRBV4-2 and TRBJ2-1; no clear D. Deletions cut 0 bases from V and 9 bases from J, with 6 bases between. From germline, CDR1 is LGHNA and CDR2 YNFKEQ. The CDR3 loop spans 12 amino acids. CDR3: CASSQDTGEQFF. In DNA form, the CDR3 reads TGTGCCAGCAGCCAAGATACGGGTGAGCAGTTCTTC.

The chain employs TRBV7-9 and TRBJ1-5; D may be TRBD1 (6 bases). This CDR3 region has 15 residues. Germline V gives CDR1 SEHNR, CDR2 FQNEAQ (reference sequence). The ends were cut back, 0 bases at V and 6 bases at J, with 12 bases in the middle. The CDR3 is CASSLAGGLGQPQHF. The CDR3 bases are TGTGCCAGCAGCTTAGCGGGGGGGCTGGGTCAGCCCCAGCATTTT.

The rearrangement joins TRBV27 to TRBJ2-6; D gene ambiguous. Per germline, CDR1 MNHEY and CDR2 SMNVEV (reference sequence). With 5 bases removed from V and 3 bases from J, the gap between germline ends came to 17 bases. The CDR3 runs 17 residues. DNA of the CDR3: TGTGCCAGCAGTCCACGTTCAGGTGTAGGTGGGGCCAACGTCCTGACTTTC. Its translation is CASSPRSGVGGANVLTF.

This clone showed up just once. V is TRBV15 and J is TRBJ1-5; D perhaps matches TRBD1 (5 bases). The CDR3 length is 15 residues. Germline CDR1 is LNHNV and CDR2 is YYDKDF (reference sequence). The V and J ends lost 0 bases and 4 bases respectively, with 10 bases between them. The CDR3: CATSRERQPNQPQHF. CDR3 nucleotides: TGTGCCACCAGCAGAGAAAGACAGCCAAATCAGCCCCAGCATTTT.

The table lists this clone with a few counts. The rearrangement uses TRBV21-1 and TRBJ1-6; the D call TRBD1 from the table was never checked on the DNA. TRBV21-1 is assigned pseudogene status. CDR3 size: 15 residues. In DNA, the CDR3 is TGTGCCAGCAGCACGGTGGGACAGTTGGATTCACCCCTCCACTTT. Residues: CASSTVGQLDSPLHF.

The chain employs TRBV12-3 or TRBV12-4 and TRBJ1-3, with D unresolved. Trimming pared 5 bases from V and 7 bases from J, leaving 6 bases between. CDR3 length equals 11 residues. The CDR3: CASSVRNTIYF. The CDR3 DNA is TGTGCCAGCAGTGTCAGGAACACCATATATTTT.

The gene calls are TRBV6-6 and TRBJ1-3; unclear D gene. Germline V gives CDR1 MNHNY, CDR2 SVGAGI (reference sequence). This CDR3 comprises 15 residues. V was trimmed by 5 bases and J by 0 bases, leaving 11 bases between them. The CDR3 DNA is TGTGCCAGCAGTCTCCAGTCCGACTCTGGAAACACCATATATTTT. This sequence encodes CASSLQSDSGNTIYF.

The rearrangement joins TRBV6-5 to TRBJ2-2; TRBD2 matches at 11 bases. CDR3 length: 14 residues. Germline V lookup: CDR1 MNHEY, CDR2 SVGAGI. After removal of 6 bases from V and 6 bases from J, the junction contained 3 bases not matched to a gene. This chain's CDR3 is CASREGLAAGELFF. The CDR3, as DNA: TGTGCCAGCAGGGAGGGACTAGCGGCCGGGGAGCTGTTTTTT.

V gene TRBV5-1 combines with J gene TRBJ2-2; 12 nucleotides align to TRBD1. V was pared by 5 bases and J by 5 bases, with 4 bases of the junction left unmatched. Germline V gene lookup returns CDR1 SGHRS and CDR2 YFSETQ. The CDR3 contains 15 residues. The CDR3, as DNA: TGCGCCAGCAGTCCGGGACAGGGGGCGACCGGGGAGCTGTTTTTT. As protein: CASSPGQGATGELFF.

This rearrangement joins TRBV18 to TRBJ2-5, with D perhaps matching TRBD2 (6 bases). Germline lookup yields CDR1 KGHSH and CDR2 LQKENI. CDR3 length equals 14 residues. Trimming took off 3 bases at V and 2 bases at J, with 10 bases between the two ends. In DNA form, the CDR3 reads TGTGCCAGCTCACCCAATGGGGGGCAAGAGACCCAGTACTTC. This encodes CASSPNGGQETQYF.